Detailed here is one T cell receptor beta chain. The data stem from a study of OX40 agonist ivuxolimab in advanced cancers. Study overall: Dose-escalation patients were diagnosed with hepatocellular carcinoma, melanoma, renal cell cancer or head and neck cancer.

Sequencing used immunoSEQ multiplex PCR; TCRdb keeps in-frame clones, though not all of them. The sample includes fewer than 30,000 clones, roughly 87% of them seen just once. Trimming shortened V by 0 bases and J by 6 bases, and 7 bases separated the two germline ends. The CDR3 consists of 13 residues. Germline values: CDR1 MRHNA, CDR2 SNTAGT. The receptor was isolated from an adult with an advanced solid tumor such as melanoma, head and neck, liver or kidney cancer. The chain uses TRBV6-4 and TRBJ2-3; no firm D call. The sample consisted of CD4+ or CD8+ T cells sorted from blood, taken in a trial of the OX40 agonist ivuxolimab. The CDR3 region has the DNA TGTGCCAGCAGTGACTCGGGTTCCGATACGCAGTATTTT. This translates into CASSDSGSDTQYF.